This TCR beta chain was observed in a study of Ad26.COV2.S vaccination and SARS-CoV-2 variants. Regarding the study as a whole: Vaccine recipients had higher spike-specific TCR breadth than placebo recipients. It was reported that spike-specific CD8+ and CD4+ T cell responses were substantially broad after vaccination.

This clone has a handful of counts. What it binds is not known. Sequencing used immunoSEQ multiplex PCR; TCRdb keeps in-frame clones, though not all of them. The profile shows a few hundred thousand clones, about nine tenths of them singletons. V was pared by 3 bases and J by 6 bases, with 8 bases of the junction left unmatched. This CDR3 region has 16 residues. Germline values: CDR1 SQVTM, CDR2 ANQGSEA. The treatment was: approximately 18 received Ad26.COV2.S at low or high dose, single or two shots; about five received placebo; per-sample allocation not given. Sampling was done on day 63 after the first vaccine or placebo injection.

The sequenced sample was peripheral blood, obtained in a trial of Ad26.COV2.S vaccine versus placebo. The sequence derives from a person between 18 and 65 years old who received the Ad26.COV2.S COVID-19 vaccine or a placebo. This chain links TRBV29-1 with TRBJ2-1; 13 nucleotides line up with TRBD2. The CDR3 coding sequence is TGCAGCGTTGATCCGGGGACTAGCGGGAACGGCAATGAGCAGTTCTTC. Its translation is CSVDPGTSGNGNEQFF.